This TCR beta chain was obtained from a study of blood T cells in healthy people across ages (dated by TCRdb to about 2015). Looking at the study overall: In model experiments, roughly one uniquely barcoded TCR beta cDNA molecule per two T cells was captured by template switching. Four age groups were formed from the donors: young (average around 15 years), middle-aged (more than 35), aged (roughly 59) and long-lived (roughly 81). To track age-related changes in TCR beta repertoire diversity, the study relied on deep sequencing normalized with unique cDNA molecular identifiers. Two additional independent replicas of 1 million unique cDNA reads from the same blood draw were analyzed for two donors (one aged 18 to 30 and one aged 80 or older). The research as a whole found: Compared with the aged group, more naive CD4+ T cells, fewer expanded clones and increased TCR diversity were shown by the long-lived group, suggesting age selection. Observed TCR beta diversity per million T cells fell roughly linearly with age, and a significant reduction was already apparent by age about 36. Since profiling was done on bulk unsorted PBMCs, naive and antigen-experienced compartments could not be conclusively compared. Donor CMV infection status was unknown, potentially confounding age-related changes in expanded clonotypes. Total diversity estimates from one million sequenced T cells were considered lower bounds and underestimates. Observed TCR beta diversity correlated strongly with the percentage of naive T cells measured by flow cytometry.

The method was 5' RACE. Sequenced using an Illumina HiSeq 2500. A second PCR of about 6 to 11 cycles was performed with a sample-barcoded 5' primer and a J-beta primer mix. A unique molecular identifier was introduced onto each TCR beta cDNA molecule by a template-switch 5' adaptor carrying 12 random nucleotides. At least 3 million CDR3-containing paired-end reads were obtained from each sample. All of the RNA was converted into first-strand cDNA using the Mint cDNA synthesis kit, with a TRBC-specific oligonucleotide serving as the primer. Following uracil-DNA glycosylase treatment, all cDNA underwent a first 18-cycle PCR with the universal primers M1SS and BC2_uni_R. The study's processing was this. For normalization, 1 million high-quality reads, each with a distinct molecular identifier, were randomly selected from each sample. Reads with shared molecular identifiers were discarded instead of being binned into consensus sequences. MiTCR, set to a Q25 quality threshold and the strictest error-elimination algorithm, was used for CDR3 identification, clonotype clustering and error correction. A nonparametric unseen species model with Euler transformation was used to estimate lower-bound total TCR beta diversity. TCRdb reprocessing: public reads trimmed at Q25 with fastp, clones called with MiXCR, in-frame beta chains kept. Identical CDR3 protein sequences are pooled into one entry, listed with their most common genes and DNA. For this entry, the V and J calls and clone size follow TCRdb and not the study's own pipeline. The table for this sample lists 800,000 to 1,300,000 distinct CDR3 sequences; less than 25% of them were counted only once. The top ten clones comprise approximately 0.7% of the sample.

Inclusive of the bounding cysteine and phenylalanine, the CDR3 is 11 residues long. Only the CDR3 DNA is retained, 33 bases long and in frame from the first base. CDR1 and CDR2 are drawn from the germline V gene (reference sequence): DFQATT, SNEGSKA. The germline ends are 12 bases apart after V is trimmed by 3 bases and J by 9 bases. Remarks on this clonotype: The antigen this receptor binds is unknown. Qualities for individual bases were not recorded, and no much larger clone is one base off.

The donors were about 40 Caucasian individuals from Russia, aged about 6 to 100 years, who were systemically healthy. Approximately 9.3 milliliters of peripheral blood were drawn from each donor into EDTA-treated Vacutainer tubes. Ficoll-Paque density-gradient centrifugation was used to isolate PBMCs, with at least 7 million per sample. Total RNA, at least 6 micrograms per sample, was extracted from PBMCs with Trizol reagent. Naive CD45RAhigh/CD27high T cell percentages were measured by flow cytometry on a PBMC aliquot from every donor. These sequences were also reported in another study, on T cells of mothers and their children. As the second publication notes: Donors were nine systemically healthy Caucasian individuals: three mothers and their six children. cDNA synthesis used all of the extracted RNA, with approximately 1.4 ug of RNA in each 15 ul reaction. In the second PCR, sample barcodes and 2-4 random nucleotides were introduced via the M1S primer. Over 9 million TCR beta CDR3 reads came from each mother, compared with millions of reads from each child. TCR recombination output is similarly shaped by thymic selection in related and unrelated pairs, with a minor effect exerted by inherited differences. Normalized repertoire overlap in related mother-child pairs was always slightly higher than in unrelated mother-child pairs, but the difference was never significant. No persistent microchimeric T cell clones were found, with a detection sensitivity of approximately 100 clones per million clonotypes. The study used deep NGS to compare TCR beta repertoires of mothers and children, seeking features distinguishing related mother-child pairs from unrelated individuals. On average, the children were approximately 11 +/- 4 years old, while the mothers were approximately 40 +/- 4 years old. Libraries were sequenced on Illumina HiSeq 2000 with 100+100 nt paired-end reads after adapter ligation with NEBNext reagents. To prevent cross-contamination, the mother and child libraries were prepared one month apart and sequenced in separate runs. Between roughly 450,000 and 2,000,000 distinct TCR beta clonotypes were identified per donor. Naive TCR beta clonotypes were estimated from low-frequency clonotypes matched to each donor's FACS-determined naive share, without sorting.

The source is a girl aged 2 to 9 in good health. This receptor chain uses TRBV20-1 and TRBJ2-7; TRBD2 might be the D gene, on 6 matching bases. The sample consisted of blood. CDR3 region: CSASHMGGQYF. In nucleotide form, the sequence is TGCAGTGCTAGTCACATGGGGGGGCAGTACTTC.